This T cell receptor beta chain was documented in a study of T cells in Graves' hyperthyroidism and ophthalmopathy. Study-level findings and limits: In the blood, most expanded thyroid clonotypes above 0.001 appeared as well. Before onset, ophthalmopathy was predicted by the model a median about six months earlier.

Exclusions: uncontrolled infection, other autoimmune disease, pregnancy, lactation. Isolation of PBMCs was performed on 8.5 to 10 ml fresh peripheral blood. Germline V CDR1 and CDR2: LNHNV, YYDKDF (reference sequence). CDR3 length equals 13 residues. The V and J ends lost 5 bases and 1 base respectively, with 8 bases between them. This clonotype has a handful of counts. Its specificity is not known. RNA transcripts were the template for amplifying TCR beta CDR3 regions. The HTBI primer set served for first-round RT-PCR of the TCR CDR3. TCRdb fed the multiplex PCR reads into MiXCR, producing one record per CDR3 protein. The table lists 550,000 to 600,000 distinct CDR3 sequences, approximately 14% of them singletons.

This sequence was found in a woman under 30 with Graves' ophthalmopathy. This chain connects TRBV15 to TRBJ1-2; D is unresolved. The sample was blood. In nucleotides, the CDR3 is TGTGCCACCAGCCCAGGTCTTAACTATGGCTACACCTTC. Residues: CATSPGLNYGYTF.